In its sample, the clone carrying this T cell receptor beta chain was seen a few times. TCRdb recomputed calls from the 5' RACE reads with MiXCR, one row per CDR3 protein. In the table there are a few hundred thousand distinct CDR3 sequences, about 4% of which are singletons. The sample originates from a study of T cells after yellow fever vaccination. Between the trimmed V and J ends, which lost 1 base and 0 bases, there was a span of 10 bases. The CDR3 runs 16 residues. Germline-derived CDR1 and CDR2 are MGHDK and SYGVNS. The source material was PBMCs, sampled 5 days after the yellow fever booster vaccination. The TCR originated in a man between 18 and 29 years old who received the YFV17D yellow fever vaccine. V usage is TRBV25-1 and J usage is TRBJ2-1; D remains ambiguous. CDR3 DNA: TGTGCCAGCAGTGAATTTGGATCTAGCTCCTACAATGAGCAGTTCTTC. Its translation is CASSEFGSSSYNEQFF.